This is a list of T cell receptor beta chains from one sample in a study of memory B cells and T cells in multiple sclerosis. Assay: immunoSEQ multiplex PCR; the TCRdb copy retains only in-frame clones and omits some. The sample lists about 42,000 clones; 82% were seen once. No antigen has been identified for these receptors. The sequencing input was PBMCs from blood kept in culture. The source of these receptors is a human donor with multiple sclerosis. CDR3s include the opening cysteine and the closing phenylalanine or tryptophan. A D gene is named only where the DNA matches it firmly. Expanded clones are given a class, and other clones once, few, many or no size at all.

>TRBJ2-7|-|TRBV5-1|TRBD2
TGCGCCAGCACCTCGGGGGGGGACCCGAAGCAGTACTTC
CASTSGGDPKQYF
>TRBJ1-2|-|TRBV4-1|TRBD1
TGCGCCAGCAGCCAAGCAGGGGGGGATGGCTACACCTTC
CASSQAGGDGYTF
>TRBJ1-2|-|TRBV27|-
TGTGCCAGCAGACTTGCTACAGGGAGCCTCATCCTCCTCAGCTACACCTTC
CASRLATGSLILLSYTF
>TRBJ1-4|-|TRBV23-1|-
TGCGCCAGCAGTCGCGAATTGTCGCTAGGGACTAATGAAAAACTGTTTTTT
CASSRELSLGTNEKLFF
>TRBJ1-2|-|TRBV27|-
TGTGCCAGCGCGTCTAGGTCCGACTGGACGGATCTAAAGGGCTACACCTTC
CASASRSDWTDLKGYTF
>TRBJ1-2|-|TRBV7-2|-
TGTGCCAGCAGCCCGGACACTTATGGCTACACCTTC
CASSPDTYGYTF
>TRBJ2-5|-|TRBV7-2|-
TGTGCCAGCAGCTTAGCAGGGATCCAAGAGACCCAGTACTTC
CASSLAGIQETQYF
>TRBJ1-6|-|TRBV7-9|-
TGTGCCAGCAGCCAATCCGGCGGCGATTCACCCCTCCACTTT
CASSQSGGDSPLHF
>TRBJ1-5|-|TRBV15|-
TGTGCCACCAGCAGAGATATCGGGGGATCAGGACAGCCCCAGCATTTT
CATSRDIGGSGQPQHF
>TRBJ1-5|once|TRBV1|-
TGCACCAGCAGCCAAGACCCCCGACTGCCCCAGCATTTT
CTSSQDPRLPQHF
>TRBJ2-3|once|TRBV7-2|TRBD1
TGTGCCAGCAGCCCATCCGGGACAGGGGTCGCAGATACGCAGTATTTT
CASSPSGTGVADTQYF
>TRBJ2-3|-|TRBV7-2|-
TGTGCCAGCAGCCCCCAGGCGGGGACAGATACGCAGTATTTT
CASSPQAGTDTQYF
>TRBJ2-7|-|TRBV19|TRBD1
TGTGCCAGTAGTAGACAGGGGGGCCAGATCGAGCAGTACTTC
CASSRQGGQIEQYF
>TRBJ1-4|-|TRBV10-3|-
TGTGCCATCAGGGGGGAGACTAATGAAAAACTGTTTTTT
CAIRGETNEKLFF
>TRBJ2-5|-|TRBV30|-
TGTGCCTGGAGAAGGGGGAGGGCAGAGACCCAGTACTTC
CAWRRGRAETQYF
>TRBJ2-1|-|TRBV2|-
TGTGCCAGCGGGACGCTGAGCGTGTACAATGAGCAGTTCTTC
CASGTLSVYNEQFF
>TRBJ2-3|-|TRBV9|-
TGTGCCAGCAGCGTGACAGGCCTTAGCACAGATACGCAGTATTTT
CASSVTGLSTDTQYF
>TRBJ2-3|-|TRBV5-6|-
TGTGCCAGCAGCTTGTTAACAGATCCCACAGATACGCAGTATTTT
CASSLLTDPTDTQYF
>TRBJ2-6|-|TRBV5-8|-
TGTGCCAGCAGGATGAGTGGGGCCAACGTCCTGACTTTC
CASRMSGANVLTF
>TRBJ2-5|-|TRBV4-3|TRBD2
TGCGCCAGCAGCCAAGTCGTGGGACTAGCAGACCAAGAGACCCAGTACTTC
CASSQVVGLADQETQYF
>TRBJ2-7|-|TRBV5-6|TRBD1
TGTGCCAGCAGCCATATCAACCCCAGGGGGATCTCCTACGAGCAGTACTTC
CASSHINPRGISYEQYF
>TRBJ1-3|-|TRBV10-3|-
TGTGCCATCAGGGACAGTCGCTCTGGAAACACCATATATTTT
CAIRDSRSGNTIYF
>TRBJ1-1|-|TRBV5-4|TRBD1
TGTGCCAGCAGCTCGGGACAGGGGATGAACACTGAAGCTTTCTTT
CASSSGQGMNTEAFF
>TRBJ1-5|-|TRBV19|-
TGTGCCAGTAGTAGAAATTCGGACGGGAATCAGCCCCAGCATTTT
CASSRNSDGNQPQHF
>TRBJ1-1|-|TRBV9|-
TGTGCCAGCAGCGTAGGCGGGGCTGGAGGCACTGAAGCTTTCTTT
CASSVGGAGGTEAFF
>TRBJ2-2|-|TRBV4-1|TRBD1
TGCGCCAGCAGGATTAAAGGGGGCATCGGGGAGCTGTTTTTT
CASRIKGGIGELFF
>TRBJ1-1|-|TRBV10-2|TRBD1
TGCGCCAGCCAGAGGGGACAGCTGAACACTGAAGCTTTCTTT
CASQRGQLNTEAFF
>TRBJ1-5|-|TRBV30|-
TGTGCCTGGAGCTCTATAGGTCAGCCCCAGCATTTT
CAWSSIGQPQHF
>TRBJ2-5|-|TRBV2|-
TGTGCCAGCAGTGACGGCAGATTCCAAGAGACCCAGTACTTC
CASSDGRFQETQYF
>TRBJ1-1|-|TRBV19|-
TGTGCCAGTAGTCCGACGGGGACTGAAGCTTTCTTT
CASSPTGTEAFF
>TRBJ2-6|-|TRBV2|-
TGTGCCAGCAAAAGGGGCGGAGGGGCCAACGTCCTGACTTTC
CASKRGGGANVLTF
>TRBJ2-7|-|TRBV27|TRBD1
TGTGCCAGCAGTCCCCTTAGGACAGGAGTCTACGAGCAGTACTTC
CASSPLRTGVYEQYF
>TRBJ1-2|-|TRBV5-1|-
TGCGCCAGCAGCCAAAATAACTATGGCTACACCTTC
CASSQNNYGYTF
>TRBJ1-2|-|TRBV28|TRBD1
TGTGCCAGCGGCCAGGGGGCGCCGGGCTACACCTTC
CASGQGAPGYTF
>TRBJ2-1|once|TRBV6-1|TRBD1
TGTGCCAGCAGTAAAGGGACAGGGATGGGGAATGAGCAGTTCTTC
CASSKGTGMGNEQFF
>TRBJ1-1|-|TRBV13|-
TGTGCCAGCAGCTCGAGGATAGACTTGGGGAACACTGAAGCTTTCTTT
CASSSRIDLGNTEAFF
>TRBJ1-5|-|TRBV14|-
TGTGCCAGCAGCCAAGATGGCAATCAGCCCCAGCATTTT
CASSQDGNQPQHF
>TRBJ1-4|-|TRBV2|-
TGTGCCAGCAGTGGACAGGCGCACACTGAAAAACTGTTTTTT
CASSGQAHTEKLFF
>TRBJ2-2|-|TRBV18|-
TGTGCCAGCTCACCACCGGCACGGGGCGGGGAGCTGTTTTTT
CASSPPARGGELFF
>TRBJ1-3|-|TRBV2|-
TGTGCCAGCAGTGAATTCCGGGGGGCAGGAAACACCATATATTTT
CASSEFRGAGNTIYF
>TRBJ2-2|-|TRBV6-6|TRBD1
TGTGCCTCCCACCGGCAGGGGGCGAGGGAGCTGTTTTTT
CASHRQGARELFF
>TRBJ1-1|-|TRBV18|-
TGTGCCAGCGAAAGATGGGACACAATGAACACTGAAGCTTTCTTT
CASERWDTMNTEAFF
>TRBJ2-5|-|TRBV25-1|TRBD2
TGTGCCAGCAGTGAGCGGGGGGCCGGAGAGACCCAGTACTTC
CASSERGAGETQYF
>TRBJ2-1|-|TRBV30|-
TGTGCCTGGACCGGAGGATCCAATGAGCAGTTCTTC
CAWTGGSNEQFF